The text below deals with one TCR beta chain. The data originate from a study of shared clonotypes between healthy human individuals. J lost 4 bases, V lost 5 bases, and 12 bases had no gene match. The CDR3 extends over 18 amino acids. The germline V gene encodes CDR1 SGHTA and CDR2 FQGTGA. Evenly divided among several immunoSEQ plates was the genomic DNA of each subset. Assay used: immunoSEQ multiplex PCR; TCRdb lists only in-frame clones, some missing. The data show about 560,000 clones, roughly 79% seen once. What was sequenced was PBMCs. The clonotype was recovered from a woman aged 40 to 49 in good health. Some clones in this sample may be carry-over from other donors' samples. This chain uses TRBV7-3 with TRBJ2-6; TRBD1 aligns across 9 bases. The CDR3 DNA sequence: TGTGCCAGCAGCCCCGGCGGAACAGGGGGCTCCGGGGCCAACGTCCTGACTTTC. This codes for CASSPGGTGGSGANVLTF.